This record concerns one T cell receptor (beta chain) sequence. The sample belongs to a study of T cell responses to AZD1222 COVID-19 vaccine. The CDR3 extends over 15 amino acids. Germline V lookup: CDR1 ENHRY, CDR2 SYGVKD. The ends were cut back, 7 bases at V and 0 bases at J, with 15 bases in the middle. Method: immunoSEQ multiplex PCR; TCRdb's copy keeps in-frame clones and lacks some. The table records 90,000 to 150,000 clones, about 90% of them present only once. The V and J genes are TRBV10-3 and TRBJ1-1; the D is unclear. The sequencing here drew on peripheral blood, taken 28 days after the second AZD1222 dose. This sequence originates from an adult who received the AZD1222 COVID-19 vaccine. The CDR3 bases are TGTGCCATCAAGAACATGAGGGCAATGAACACTGAAGCTTTCTTT. It translates to CAIKNMRAMNTEAFF.